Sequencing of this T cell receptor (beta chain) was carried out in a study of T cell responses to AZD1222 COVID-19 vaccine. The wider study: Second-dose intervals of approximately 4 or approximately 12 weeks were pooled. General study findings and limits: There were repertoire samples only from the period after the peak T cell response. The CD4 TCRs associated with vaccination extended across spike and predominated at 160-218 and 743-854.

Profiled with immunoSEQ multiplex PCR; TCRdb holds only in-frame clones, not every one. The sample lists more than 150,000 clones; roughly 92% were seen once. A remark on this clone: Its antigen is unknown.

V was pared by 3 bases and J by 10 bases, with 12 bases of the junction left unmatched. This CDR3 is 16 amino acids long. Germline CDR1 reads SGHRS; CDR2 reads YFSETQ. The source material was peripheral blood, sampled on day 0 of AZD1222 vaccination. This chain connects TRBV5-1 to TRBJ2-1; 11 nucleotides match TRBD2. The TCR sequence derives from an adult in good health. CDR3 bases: TGCGCCAGCAGCTCACTAGCGGGAGTGACGGGCCGAGAGCAGTTCTTC. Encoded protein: CASSSLAGVTGREQFF.